Below are 26 T cell receptor beta chains sequenced from a single sample in a study of somatic mutations in cytotoxic T cells in rheumatoid arthritis. The repertoire was sequenced with immunoSEQ multiplex PCR; TCRdb's copy has only in-frame clones and lacks some. Altogether about 15,000 clones are present, 90% to 95% being singletons, with the ten largest covering roughly 18%. Specimen: CD4+ T cells sorted from blood. The receptor source for this set is a man between 70 and 80 years old with rheumatoid arthritis.

In this sample, this clone turned up a few times. The gene calls are TRBV7-9 and TRBJ2-3, with D perhaps TRBD1 (6 bases). Per the germline V gene, CDR1 is SEHNR and CDR2 is FQNEAQ (reference sequence). Trimming removed 1 base at V and 4 bases at J, with 15 bases between. The CDR3 is 16 amino acids. CDR3 nucleotide sequence: TGTGCCAGCAGCTTAGGGTCTGGGGGCGTCGCAGATACGCAGTATTTT. Amino acids: CASSLGSGGVADTQYF.

V usage is TRBV9 and J usage is TRBJ1-4; D remains ambiguous. Germline V gene lookup returns CDR1 SGDLS and CDR2 YYNGEE. This CDR3 contains 15 residues. Trimming cost V 2 bases and J 0 bases, with 8 bases left between them. The CDR3: CASSVGVATNEKLFF. The CDR3 coding sequence is TGTGCCAGCAGCGTCGGTGTTGCAACTAATGAAAAACTGTTTTTT. The full variable domain, in which reference TRBV9 and TRBJ1-4 provide the parts outside the CDR3, is DSGVTQTPKHLITATGQRVTLRCSPRSGDLSVYWYQQSLDQGLQFLIQYYNGEERAKGNILERFSAQQFPDLHSELNLSSLELGDSALYFCASSVGVATNEKLFFGSGTQLSVL.

This chain's CDR3 is CASSLPVSNTEAFF. CDR3 bases: TGTGCCAGCAGCTTGCCGGTCTCGAACACTGAAGCTTTCTTT. This chain joins TRBV7-2 and TRBJ1-1; no definite D call. The V end lost 3 bases, the J end lost 1 base, and 9 bases lay between the germline ends. Germline-derived CDR1 and CDR2 are SGHTA and FQGNSA. The CDR3 has 14 residues.

The chain joins TRBV20-1 to TRBJ1-2, with TRBD1 as a possible D gene (6 bases). Per germline, CDR1 DFQATT and CDR2 SNEGSKA (reference sequence). The CDR3 consists of 11 residues. The V and J ends lost 0 bases and 13 bases respectively, with 12 bases between them. The CDR3 DNA reads as TGCAGTGCTAGAGACAGGGGCCCTGTCACCTTC. Its translation is CSARDRGPVTF.

The chain uses TRBV6-6 and TRBJ2-2; TRBD2 is a possible D gene (6 bases). CDR3 length: 14 amino acids. Germline CDR1 is MNHNY and CDR2 is SVGAGI (reference sequence). V gave up 9 bases and J gave up 3 bases, with 14 bases separating them. CDR3 loop: CASRRAQDTGELFF. The CDR3 region has the DNA TGTGCCAGTCGGAGGGCCCAGGACACCGGGGAGCTGTTTTTT.

The chain has TRBV5-1 and TRBJ1-2; TRBD1 matches at 9 bases. Per the germline V gene, CDR1 is SGHRS and CDR2 is YFSETQ. After removal of 4 bases from V and 1 base from J, the junction contained 8 bases not matched to a gene. This CDR3 contains 16 residues. CDR3 sequence reads: CASSRDRESSNYGYTF. CDR3 sequence (DNA): TGCGCCAGCAGCAGGGACAGGGAGTCGAGTAACTATGGCTACACCTTC.

The J gene is TRBJ2-1, the V gene TRBV4-1, with 7 positions matching TRBD1. Germline-derived CDR1 and CDR2 are MGHRA and YSYEKL. V dropped 3 bases and J dropped 10; count of bases not matched to a gene: 6. The CDR3 extends over 13 amino acids. The CDR3 region is CASSQRDSQEQFF. DNA of the CDR3: TGCGCCAGCAGCCAGAGGGACAGTCAGGAGCAGTTCTTC.

In this sample, this clone turned up once. The V gene is TRBV21-1, the J gene TRBJ1-2; the table's D call TRBD1 went unverified against the DNA. TRBV21-1 represents a pseudogene. There are 16 residues in the CDR3. CDR3 in DNA: TGTGCCAGCAGCAAAGTCCAGGACACTTCTAACTATGGCTACACCTTC. It yields the protein CASSKVQDTSNYGYTF.

The rearrangement joins TRBV30 to TRBJ1-4; TRBD1 matches at 7 bases. This CDR3 is built from 14 residues. The trim removed 0 bases at V and 8 bases at J, leaving 6 bases unmatched. CDR1 and CDR2 (germline): GTSNPN, SVGIG (reference sequence). CDR3 nucleotides: TGTGCCTGGAGTGTATTGCAGGGGGAAGAAAAACTGTTTTTT. Translation: CAWSVLQGEEKLFF. Full variable domain (rest looked up from reference TRBV30 and TRBJ1-4): SQTIHQWPATLVQPVGSPLSLECTVEGTSNPNLYWYRQAAGRGLQLLFYSVGIGQISSEVPQNLSASRPQDRQFILSSKKLLLSDSGFYLCAWSVLQGEEKLFFGSGTQLSVL.

The chain links TRBV5-6 to TRBJ1-2; D not certain. CDR1 and CDR2 from the germline V gene are SGHDT and YYEEEE. CDR3 length: 12 residues. The V and J ends lost 0 bases and 7 bases respectively, with 7 bases between them. DNA for the CDR3: TGTGCCAGCAGCTTGGGCTCGGTTGGCTACACCTTC. Its translation: CASSLGSVGYTF.

This chain links TRBV19 with TRBJ1-4; D gene unclear. Trimming shortened V by 5 bases and J by 8 bases, and 18 bases separated the two germline ends. This CDR3 spans 15 amino acids. Germline V gene sequence: CDR1 LNHDA, CDR2 SQIVND (reference sequence). CDR3 in amino acids: CASSPGVGASEKLFF. The DNA of the CDR3 is TGTGCCAGTAGTCCGGGTGTGGGTGCGAGCGAAAAACTGTTTTTT.

The V and J genes are TRBV7-9 and TRBJ1-2, with a tentative D call TRBD1 (5 bases). V shed 3 bases and J shed 7 bases, with 12 bases lying between them. The V gene's germline CDR1 is SEHNR and CDR2 FQNEAQ (reference sequence). This CDR3 has 13 residues. The chain's CDR3 is CASSLTVEVGYTF. For the CDR3, the DNA is TGTGCCAGCAGCTTGACAGTTGAGGTTGGCTACACCTTC.

This sequence joins TRBV7-9 and TRBJ1-5; D is uncertain. CDR3 length equals 17 residues. Germline V gives CDR1 SEHNR, CDR2 FQNEAQ (reference sequence). V was trimmed by 0 bases and J by 0 bases, leaving 12 bases between them. The CDR3 reads CASSLAASDLSNQPQHF. As DNA, the CDR3 is TGTGCCAGCAGCTTAGCCGCGAGCGACCTTAGCAATCAGCCCCAGCATTTT.

The V call is TRBV18, the J call TRBJ1-3; a weak D match, TRBD1 (6 bases). V gave up 2 bases and J gave up 1 base, with 15 bases separating them. The CDR3 sequence is 17 residues long. Germline V lookup: CDR1 KGHSH, CDR2 LQKENI. This chain's CDR3 is CASSPTAVQGSGNTIYF. The CDR3 DNA sequence: TGTGCCAGCTCACCAACTGCGGTTCAGGGGTCTGGAAACACCATATATTTT.

CDR3 sequence: CASSTTGYNEQFF. The CDR3 bases are TGTGCCAGCAGCACGACAGGGTACAATGAGCAGTTCTTC. This chain connects TRBV7-9 to TRBJ2-1; TRBD1 matches at 7 bases. Germline V gives CDR1 SEHNR, CDR2 FQNEAQ (reference sequence). The junction had 2 bases not matched to a gene; V was cut back by 5 bases and J by 4 bases. CDR3 size: 13 residues. Filled out from reference TRBV7-9 and TRBJ2-1, the complete variable domain reads DTGVSQNPRHKITKRGQNVTFRCDPISEHNRLYWYRQTLGQGPEFLTYFQNEAQLEKSRLLSDRFSAERPKGSFSTLEIQRTEQGDSAMYLCASSTTGYNEQFFGPGTRLTVL.

The V gene is TRBV5-1, the J gene TRBJ1-2; TRBD1 is a possible D gene (5 bases). V was clipped by 0 bases and J by 4 bases, with 7 bases between them. Germline CDR1 is SGHRS and CDR2 is YFSETQ. The CDR3 contains 13 residues. CDR3 region: CASSLGQPYGYTF. DNA of the CDR3: TGCGCCAGCAGCTTGGGACAGCCCTATGGCTACACCTTC.

The chain carries TRBV9 and TRBJ2-1; possibly TRBD2 for D (5 bases). The CDR3 is made up of 14 amino acids. V was pared by 4 bases and J by 8 bases, with 16 bases between. Germline CDR1 SGDLS, CDR2 YYNGEE. CDR3 in DNA: TGTGCCAGCAGCCCAAATCCAGCGGTCGATGAGCAGTTCTTC. Translating it yields CASSPNPAVDEQFF.

The chain couples TRBV11-2 to TRBJ2-1; 8 positions match TRBD2. V dropped 5 bases and J dropped 6; count of bases not matched to a gene: 15. CDR1 is SGHAT, CDR2 FQNNGV, per germline. There are 17 residues in the CDR3. The DNA of the CDR3 is TGTGCCAGCAGCCCCGGGCGACGTACGCTAGCGGGCAATGAGCAGTTCTTC. It yields the protein CASSPGRRTLAGNEQFF.

The gene calls are TRBV9 and TRBJ1-2, with 12 bases fitting TRBD1. Germline V gene lookup returns CDR1 SGDLS and CDR2 YYNGEE. The CDR3 has 15 amino acids. The trim removed 0 bases at V and 8 bases at J, leaving 5 bases unmatched. The chain's CDR3 is CASSVGGQGAGGYTF. The DNA for the CDR3 is TGTGCCAGCAGCGTAGGGGGACAGGGGGCTGGCGGCTACACCTTC.

The genes are TRBV7-9 and TRBJ1-1; D may be TRBD1 (5 bases). V shed 1 base and J shed 4 bases, with 10 bases lying between them. The CDR3 sequence is 14 residues long. Germline CDR1 and CDR2: SEHNR and FQNEAQ (reference sequence). CDR3 amino acids: CASSLDVGGTEAFF. For the CDR3, the DNA is TGTGCCAGCAGCTTAGATGTGGGGGGCACTGAAGCTTTCTTT.

V is TRBV5-1 and J is TRBJ2-5; D remains ambiguous. The germline V gene has CDR1 SGHRS and CDR2 YFSETQ. V lost 4 bases, J lost 3 bases, and 7 bases lay in between. This CDR3 is 12 amino acids long. The CDR3 is CASSLGEETQYF. DNA of the CDR3: TGCGCCAGCAGCCTCGGAGAAGAGACCCAGTACTTC. Looking up the rest from reference TRBV5-1 and TRBJ2-5 gives the full variable domain: KAGVTQTPRYLIKTRGQQVTLSCSPISGHRSVSWYQQTPGQGLQFLFEYFSETQRNKGNFPGRFSGRQFSNSRSEMNVSTLELGDSALYLCASSLGEETQYFGPGTRLLVL.

V and J are TRBV7-9 and TRBJ2-3; no clear D gene. The CDR3 extends over 12 amino acids. CDR1 is SEHNR and CDR2 is FQNEAQ in the germline V gene (reference sequence). The V gene lost 6 bases and the J gene lost 5 bases, with 9 bases spanning the gap. CDR3 sequence: CASRRSGDTQYF. Written as DNA, the CDR3 is TGTGCCAGCAGGAGGAGTGGAGATACGCAGTATTTT. Filled out from reference TRBV7-9 and TRBJ2-3, the complete variable domain reads DTGVSQNPRHKITKRGQNVTFRCDPISEHNRLYWYRQTLGQGPEFLTYFQNEAQLEKSRLLSDRFSAERPKGSFSTLEIQRTEQGDSAMYLCASRRSGDTQYFGPGTRLTVL.

The chain employs TRBV11-2 and TRBJ1-1; 10 nucleotides align to TRBD1. Looked up from germline, CDR1 is SGHAT and CDR2 is FQNNGV. The CDR3 is 15 amino acids. Trimming removed 5 bases from V and 5 bases from J; junction bases left unmatched: 8. For the CDR3, the DNA is TGTGCCAGCAGCACGGGACAGGGGTCGAGGACTGAAGCTTTCTTT. Translated, it gives CASSTGQGSRTEAFF.

The chain joins TRBV5-1 to TRBJ2-7; 7 bases map to TRBD2. Germline V CDR1 and CDR2: SGHRS, YFSETQ. The junction had 9 bases not matched to a gene; V was cut back by 0 bases and J by 6 bases. CDR3 length: 15 amino acids. This CDR3 is CASSLGAGGSSEQYF. The CDR3 coding sequence is TGCGCCAGCAGCTTGGGGGCTGGCGGGAGTAGCGAGCAGTACTTC.

The rearrangement links TRBV11-2 to TRBJ2-7; 12 positions match TRBD1. CDR3 length: 18 residues. V was clipped by 5 bases and J by 2 bases; unmatched bases: 13. Germline V gene sequence: CDR1 SGHAT, CDR2 FQNNGV. CDR3 sequence reads: CASSPRRDRGPSTYEQYF. CDR3 in DNA: TGTGCCAGCAGCCCTCGCCGGGACAGGGGGCCCTCTACCTACGAGCAGTACTTC.

V gene TRBV5-6 combines with J gene TRBJ1-3; D not resolved. V gave up 0 bases and J gave up 4 bases, with 14 bases separating them. Per germline, CDR1 SGHDT and CDR2 YYEEEE. The CDR3 is made up of 16 amino acids. The CDR3 nucleotides read TGTGCCAGCAGCTTGGCCAATACGGGATACGGAAACACCATATATTTT. This gives the protein CASSLANTGYGNTIYF. The full variable domain, rest sourced from reference TRBV5-6 and TRBJ1-3, is DAGVTQSPTHLIKTRGQQVTLRCSPKSGHDTVSWYQQALGQGPQFIFQYYEEEERQRGNFPDRFSGHQFPNYSSELNVNALLLGDSALYLCASSLANTGYGNTIYFGEGSWLTVV.